This TCR beta chain was captured by sequencing in a study of shared clonotypes between healthy human individuals. The wider study: Ranging from 18 to 49 in age, donors were a couple of women and three men.

Findings and caveats of the study: Donor clonotype sharing was expected to depend on sequencing depth. Lower generation probabilities were found for non-shared clonotypes than for those shared by all four donors.

Here immunoSEQ multiplex PCR was the method, and the copy in TCRdb shows in-frame clones only, minus some. The profile shows approximately 1,500,000 clones, approximately 98% of them singletons. Into CD45RA+ naive and CD45RA-negative memory subsets, the CD4+ cells were split. Worth noting for this clone: Its specificity is unknown.

CDR1 is SGHNT and CDR2 is YYREEE in the germline V gene (reference sequence). The CDR3 totals 13 residues. V dropped 4 bases and J dropped 7; count of bases not matched to a gene: 7. This chain connects TRBV5-4 to TRBJ2-7; 8 bases are a match to TRBD2. Sequenced: naive CD4+ T cells sorted from blood. Subset described: CD45RA+ positively selected. This receptor was taken from a man younger than 45 in good health. The CDR3 DNA sequence: TGTGCCAGCAGCCCACCGGGGGGGGTTGAGCAGTACTTC. Its protein product is CASSPPGGVEQYF.